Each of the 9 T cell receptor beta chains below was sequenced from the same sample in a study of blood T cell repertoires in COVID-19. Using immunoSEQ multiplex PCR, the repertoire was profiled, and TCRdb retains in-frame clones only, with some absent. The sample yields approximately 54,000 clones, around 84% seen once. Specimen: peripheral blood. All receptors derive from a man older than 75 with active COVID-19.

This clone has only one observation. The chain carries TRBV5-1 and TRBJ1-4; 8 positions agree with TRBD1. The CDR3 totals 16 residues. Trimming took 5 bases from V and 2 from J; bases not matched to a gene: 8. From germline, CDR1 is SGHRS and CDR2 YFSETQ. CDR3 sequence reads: CASRSTGGSTNEKLFF. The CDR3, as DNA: TGCGCCAGCAGGTCCACAGGGGGGAGTACTAATGAAAAACTGTTTTTT.

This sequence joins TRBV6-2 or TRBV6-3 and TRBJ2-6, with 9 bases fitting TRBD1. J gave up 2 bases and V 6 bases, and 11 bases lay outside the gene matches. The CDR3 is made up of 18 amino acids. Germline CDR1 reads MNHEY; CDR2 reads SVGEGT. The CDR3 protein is CASSPSGTGPTGANVLTF. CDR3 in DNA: TGTGCCAGCAGCCCATCCGGGACAGGGCCTACTGGGGCCAACGTCCTGACTTTC.

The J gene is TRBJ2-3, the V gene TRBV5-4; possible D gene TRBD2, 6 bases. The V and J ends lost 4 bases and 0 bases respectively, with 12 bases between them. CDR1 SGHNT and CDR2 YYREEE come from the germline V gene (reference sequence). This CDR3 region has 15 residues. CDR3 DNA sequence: TGTGCCAGCAGCCCTACCGGGACTAGCACAGATACGCAGTATTTT. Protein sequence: CASSPTGTSTDTQYF.

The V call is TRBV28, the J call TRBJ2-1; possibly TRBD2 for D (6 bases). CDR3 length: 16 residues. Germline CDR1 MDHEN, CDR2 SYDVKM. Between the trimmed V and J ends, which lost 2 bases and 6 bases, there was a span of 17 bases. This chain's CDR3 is CASSLLASGVTNEQFF. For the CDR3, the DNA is TGTGCCAGCAGTTTACTAGCGTCGGGGGTCACCAATGAGCAGTTCTTC.

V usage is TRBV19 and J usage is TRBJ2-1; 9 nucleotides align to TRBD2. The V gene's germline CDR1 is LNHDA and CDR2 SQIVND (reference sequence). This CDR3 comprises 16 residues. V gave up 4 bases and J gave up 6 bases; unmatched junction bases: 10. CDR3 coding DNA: TGTGCCAGTAGTACTCTAGCGGGACTGGATTCCAATGAGCAGTTCTTC. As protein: CASSTLAGLDSNEQFF.

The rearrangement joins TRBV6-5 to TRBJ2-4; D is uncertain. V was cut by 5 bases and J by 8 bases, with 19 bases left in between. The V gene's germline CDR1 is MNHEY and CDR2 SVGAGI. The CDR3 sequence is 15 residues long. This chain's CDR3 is CASSPLIVRSYIQYF. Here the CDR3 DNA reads TGTGCCAGCAGTCCCTTAATCGTTCGGAGTTACATTCAGTACTTC.

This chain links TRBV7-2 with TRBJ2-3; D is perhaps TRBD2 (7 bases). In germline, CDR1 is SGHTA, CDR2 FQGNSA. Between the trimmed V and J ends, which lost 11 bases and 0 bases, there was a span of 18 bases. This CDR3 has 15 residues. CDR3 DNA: TGTGCCGCTAGGGGGGGTAGCGGCAGCACAGATACGCAGTATTTT. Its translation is CAARGGSGSTDTQYF.

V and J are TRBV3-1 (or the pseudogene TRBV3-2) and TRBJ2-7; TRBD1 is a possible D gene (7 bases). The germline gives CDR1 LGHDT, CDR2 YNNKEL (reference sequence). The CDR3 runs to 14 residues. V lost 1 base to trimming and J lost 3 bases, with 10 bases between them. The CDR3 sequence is CASSQGQGGYEQYF. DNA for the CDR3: TGTGCCAGCAGCCAAGGCCAGGGGGGCTACGAGCAGTACTTC.

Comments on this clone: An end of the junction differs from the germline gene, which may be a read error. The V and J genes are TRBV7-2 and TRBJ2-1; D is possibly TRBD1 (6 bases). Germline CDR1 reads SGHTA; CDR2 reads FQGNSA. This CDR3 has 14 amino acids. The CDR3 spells CASSSGTPYDEQFF. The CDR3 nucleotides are TGTGCCAGCAGCTCAGGGACACCCTACGATGAGCAGTTCTTC.